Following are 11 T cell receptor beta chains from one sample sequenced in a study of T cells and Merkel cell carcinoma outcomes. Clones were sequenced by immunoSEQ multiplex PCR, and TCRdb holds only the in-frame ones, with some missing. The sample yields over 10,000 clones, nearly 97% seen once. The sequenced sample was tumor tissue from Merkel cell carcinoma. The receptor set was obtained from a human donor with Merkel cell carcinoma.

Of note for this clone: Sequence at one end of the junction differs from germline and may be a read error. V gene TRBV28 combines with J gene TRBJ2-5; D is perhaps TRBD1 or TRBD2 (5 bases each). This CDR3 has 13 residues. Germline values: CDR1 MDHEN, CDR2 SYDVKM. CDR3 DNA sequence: TGTGCCAGCAGTTTAATAACGGGACCCCCCACAGACTTC. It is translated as CASSLITGPPTDF.

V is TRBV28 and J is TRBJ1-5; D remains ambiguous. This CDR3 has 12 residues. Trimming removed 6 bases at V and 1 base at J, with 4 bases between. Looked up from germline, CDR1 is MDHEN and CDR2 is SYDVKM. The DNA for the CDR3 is TGTGCCAGCAGCCGAAGCAATCAGCCCCAGCATTTT. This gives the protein CASSRSNQPQHF.

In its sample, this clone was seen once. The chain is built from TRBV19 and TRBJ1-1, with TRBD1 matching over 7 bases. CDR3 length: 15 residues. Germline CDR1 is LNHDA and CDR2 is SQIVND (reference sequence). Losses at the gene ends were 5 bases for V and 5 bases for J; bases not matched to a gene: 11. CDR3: CASSEGTVRETEAFF. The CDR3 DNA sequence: TGTGCCAGTAGTGAAGGGACAGTTCGGGAGACTGAAGCTTTCTTT.

Here the CDR3 DNA reads TGTGCCAGCACCAGGACAGACCTCTACAATGAGCAGTTCTTC. Residues: CASTRTDLYNEQFF. The chain couples TRBV5-5 to TRBJ2-1, with D perhaps TRBD1 (6 bases). Trimming removed 6 bases at V and 3 bases at J, with 13 bases between. The CDR3 contains 14 residues. Germline V gene data show CDR1 as SGHKS and CDR2 as YYEKEE (reference sequence). Using reference TRBV5-5 and TRBJ2-1 for the parts outside the CDR3, the full variable domain is DAGVTQSPTHLIKTRGQQVTLRCSPISGHKSVSWYQQVLGQGPQFIFQYYEKEERGRGNFPDRFSARQFPNYSSELNVNALLLGDSALYLCASTRTDLYNEQFFGPGTRLTVL.

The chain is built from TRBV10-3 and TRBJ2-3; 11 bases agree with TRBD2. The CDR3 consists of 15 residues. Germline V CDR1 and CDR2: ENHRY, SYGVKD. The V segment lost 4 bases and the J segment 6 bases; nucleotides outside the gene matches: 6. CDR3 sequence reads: CAISVLAGGTDTQYF. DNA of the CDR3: TGTGCCATCAGTGTGCTAGCGGGAGGAACTGATACGCAGTATTTT.

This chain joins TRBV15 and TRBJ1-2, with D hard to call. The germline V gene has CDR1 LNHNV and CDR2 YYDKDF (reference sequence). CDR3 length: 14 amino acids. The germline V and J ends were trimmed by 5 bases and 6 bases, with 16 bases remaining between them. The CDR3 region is CATSRTAPGHGYTF. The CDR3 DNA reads TGTGCCACCAGCCGAACGGCCCCCGGGCATGGCTACACCTTC.

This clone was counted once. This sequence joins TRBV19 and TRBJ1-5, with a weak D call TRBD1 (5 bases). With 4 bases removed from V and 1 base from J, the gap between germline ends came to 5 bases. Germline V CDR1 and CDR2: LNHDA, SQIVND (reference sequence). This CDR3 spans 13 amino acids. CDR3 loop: CASSKGSNQPQHF. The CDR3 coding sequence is TGTGCCAGTAGTAAGGGGAGCAATCAGCCCCAGCATTTT.

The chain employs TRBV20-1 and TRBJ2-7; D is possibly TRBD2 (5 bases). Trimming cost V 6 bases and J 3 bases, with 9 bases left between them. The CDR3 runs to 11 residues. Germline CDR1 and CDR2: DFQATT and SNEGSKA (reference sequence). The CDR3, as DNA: TGCAGTGCGTCCCGGGGCTACGAGCAGTACTTC. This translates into CSASRGYEQYF.

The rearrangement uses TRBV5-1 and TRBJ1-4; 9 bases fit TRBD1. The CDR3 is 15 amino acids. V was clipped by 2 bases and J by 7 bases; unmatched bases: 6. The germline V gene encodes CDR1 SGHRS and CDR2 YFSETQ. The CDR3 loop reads CASSLGTGSAEKLFF. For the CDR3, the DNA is TGCGCCAGCAGCTTAGGGACAGGGAGCGCTGAAAAACTGTTTTTT. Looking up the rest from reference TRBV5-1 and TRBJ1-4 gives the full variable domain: KAGVTQTPRYLIKTRGQQVTLSCSPISGHRSVSWYQQTPGQGLQFLFEYFSETQRNKGNFPGRFSGRQFSNSRSEMNVSTLELGDSALYLCASSLGTGSAEKLFFGSGTQLSVL.

CDR3 region: CSASGPNDAFF. CDR3 DNA sequence: TGCAGTGCTAGTGGGCCGAATGACGCTTTCTTT. The genes are TRBV20-1 and TRBJ1-1, with D unclear. Germline V gives CDR1 DFQATT, CDR2 SNEGSKA (reference sequence). This CDR3 contains 11 residues. Trimming took off 3 bases at V and 11 bases at J, with 13 bases between the two ends.

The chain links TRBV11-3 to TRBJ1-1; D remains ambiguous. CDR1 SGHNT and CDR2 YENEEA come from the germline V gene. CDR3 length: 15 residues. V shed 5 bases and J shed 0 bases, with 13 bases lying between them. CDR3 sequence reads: CASSQVGRLNTEAFF. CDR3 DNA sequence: TGTGCCAGCAGCCAAGTAGGGCGTTTGAACACTGAAGCTTTCTTT. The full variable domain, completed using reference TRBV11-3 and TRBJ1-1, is EAGVVQSPRYKIIEKKQPVAFWCNPISGHNTLYWYLQNLGQGPELLIRYENEEAVDDSQLPKDRFSAERLKGVDSTLKIQPAELGDSAVYLCASSQVGRLNTEAFFGQGTRLTVV.